This T cell receptor (beta chain) stems from a study of shared T cell receptors in the human thymus. Sequencing was performed with immunoSEQ multiplex PCR; in TCRdb, only in-frame clones are kept and a portion is missing. Of 500,000 to 750,000 clones in the sample, approximately 88% were seen once. There are 16 residues in the CDR3. Germline assignment: CDR1 SGHVS and CDR2 FQNEAQ. Trimming shortened V by 5 bases and J by 2 bases, and 17 bases separated the two germline ends. A further study also used this sample, focusing on human thymus T cells.

What was sequenced was thymocytes. This TCR was recovered from a boy younger than two with a congenital heart defect. The chain uses TRBV7-8 and TRBJ2-3; TRBD2 is a possible D gene (5 bases). The DNA of the CDR3 is TGTGCCAGCAGCCCCGAGGTGGACTCTCCCACAGATACGCAGTATTTT. This encodes CASSPEVDSPTDTQYF.